This T cell receptor beta chain was sequenced during a study of blood T cell repertoires in COVID-19. Study overall: Researchers got acute and convalescent COVID-19 samples from the United States, Italy and Spain. PBMCs, B-cell-depleted T cells, or T cells provided the cDNA or gDNA that made up the material.

V dropped 8 bases and J dropped 7; count of bases not matched to a gene: 20. The length of the CDR3 is 17 residues. The germline V gene encodes CDR1 WSHSY and CDR2 SAAADI. Original analysis: Estimated nucleated cell counts came from reference gene primer amplification. Profiling relied on immunoSEQ multiplex PCR, and the TCRdb table lists in-frame clones only, not all of them. The V and J calls and the clone size are those of that table, but D and trimming were determined from the DNA. The sample records about 99,000 clones, just over 85% being singletons. V usage is TRBV10-2 and J usage is TRBJ2-3; 8 positions agree with TRBD2. Input material: peripheral blood. The TCR sequence derives from a woman aged 55-69 years in a cohort sampled during active or convalescent COVID-19. CDR3 sequence reads: CASSFSIGEAGVHTQYF. The CDR3 bases are TGCGCCAGCTCGTTCTCCATAGGTGAAGCGGGAGTGCATACGCAGTATTTT.